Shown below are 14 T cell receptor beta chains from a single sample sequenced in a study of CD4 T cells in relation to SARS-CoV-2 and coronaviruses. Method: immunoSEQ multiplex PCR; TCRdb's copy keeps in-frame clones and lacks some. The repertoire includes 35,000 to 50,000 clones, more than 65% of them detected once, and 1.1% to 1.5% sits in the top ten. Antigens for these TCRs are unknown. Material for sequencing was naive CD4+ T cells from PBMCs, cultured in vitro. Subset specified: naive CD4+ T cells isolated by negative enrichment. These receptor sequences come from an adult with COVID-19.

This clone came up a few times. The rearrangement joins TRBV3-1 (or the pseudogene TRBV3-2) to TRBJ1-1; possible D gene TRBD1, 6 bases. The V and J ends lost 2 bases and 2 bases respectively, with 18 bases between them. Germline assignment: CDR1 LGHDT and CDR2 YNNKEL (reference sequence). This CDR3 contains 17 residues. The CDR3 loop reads CASSQPVPGTLNTEAFF. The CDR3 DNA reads TGTGCCAGCAGCCAACCGGTCCCCGGGACACTCAACACTGAAGCTTTCTTT.

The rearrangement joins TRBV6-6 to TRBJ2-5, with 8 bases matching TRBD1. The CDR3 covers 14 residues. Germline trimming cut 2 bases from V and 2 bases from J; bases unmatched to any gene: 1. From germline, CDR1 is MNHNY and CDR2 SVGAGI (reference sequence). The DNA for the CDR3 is TGTGCCAGCAGTTACAGGACAGGGCAAGAGACCCAGTACTTC. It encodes CASSYRTGQETQYF.

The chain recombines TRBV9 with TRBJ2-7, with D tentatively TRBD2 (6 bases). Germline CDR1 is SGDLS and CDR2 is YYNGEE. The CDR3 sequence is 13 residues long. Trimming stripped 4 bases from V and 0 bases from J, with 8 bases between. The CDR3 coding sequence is TGTGCCAGCAGCCCCGGGGGCTCCTACGAGCAGTACTTC. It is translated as CASSPGGSYEQYF.

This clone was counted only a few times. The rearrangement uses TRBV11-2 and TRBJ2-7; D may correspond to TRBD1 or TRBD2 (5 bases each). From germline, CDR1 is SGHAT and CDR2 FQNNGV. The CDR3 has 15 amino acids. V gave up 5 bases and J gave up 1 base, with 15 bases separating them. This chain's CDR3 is CASSPIRGASYEQYF. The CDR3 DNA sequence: TGTGCCAGCAGCCCCATCAGAGGGGCGTCCTACGAGCAGTACTTC.

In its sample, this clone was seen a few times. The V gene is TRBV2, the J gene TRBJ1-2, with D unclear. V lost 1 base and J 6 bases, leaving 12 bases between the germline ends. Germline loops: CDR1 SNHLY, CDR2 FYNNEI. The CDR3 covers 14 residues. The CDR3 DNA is TGTGCCAGCAGTGAAGGTCAAGGGTGGGATGGCTACACCTTC. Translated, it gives CASSEGQGWDGYTF.

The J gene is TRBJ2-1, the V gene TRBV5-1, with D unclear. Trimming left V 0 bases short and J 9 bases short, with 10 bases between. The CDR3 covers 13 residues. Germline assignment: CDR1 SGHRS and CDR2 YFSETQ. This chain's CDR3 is CASSLVASSEQFF. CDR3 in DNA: TGCGCCAGCAGCTTGGTAGCATCAAGTGAGCAGTTCTTC. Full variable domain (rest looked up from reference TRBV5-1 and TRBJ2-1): KAGVTQTPRYLIKTRGQQVTLSCSPISGHRSVSWYQQTPGQGLQFLFEYFSETQRNKGNFPGRFSGRQFSNSRSEMNVSTLELGDSALYLCASSLVASSEQFFGPGTRLTVL.

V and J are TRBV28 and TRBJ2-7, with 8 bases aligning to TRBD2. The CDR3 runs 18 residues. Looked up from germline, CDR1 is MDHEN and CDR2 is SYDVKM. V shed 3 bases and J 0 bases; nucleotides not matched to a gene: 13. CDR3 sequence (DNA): TGTGCCAGCAGTTTGTTACTAGCGGCCCCCACAAGCTCCTACGAGCAGTACTTC. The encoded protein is CASSLLLAAPTSSYEQYF.

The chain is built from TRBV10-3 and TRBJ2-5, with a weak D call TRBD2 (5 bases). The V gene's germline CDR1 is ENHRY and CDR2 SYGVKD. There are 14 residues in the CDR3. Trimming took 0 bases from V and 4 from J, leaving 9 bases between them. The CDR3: CAISESLGGETQYF. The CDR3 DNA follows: TGTGCCATCAGTGAGTCCCTCGGAGGAGAGACCCAGTACTTC.

CDR3 sequence: CASSIISRMVNEQFF. The CDR3 region has the DNA TGTGCCAGCAGTATCATCTCCAGGATGGTCAATGAGCAGTTCTTC. The V and J genes are TRBV27 and TRBJ2-1; no firm D call. CDR3 length: 15 residues. Trimming cost V 5 bases and J 6 bases, with 17 bases left between them. Per germline, CDR1 MNHEY and CDR2 SMNVEV (reference sequence).

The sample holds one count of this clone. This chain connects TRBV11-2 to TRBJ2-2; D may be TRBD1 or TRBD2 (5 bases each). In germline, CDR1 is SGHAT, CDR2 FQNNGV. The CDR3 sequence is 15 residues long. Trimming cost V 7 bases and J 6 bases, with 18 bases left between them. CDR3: CASTRIGGIAGELFF. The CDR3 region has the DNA TGTGCCAGCACTAGAATTGGGGGTATCGCCGGGGAGCTGTTTTTT.

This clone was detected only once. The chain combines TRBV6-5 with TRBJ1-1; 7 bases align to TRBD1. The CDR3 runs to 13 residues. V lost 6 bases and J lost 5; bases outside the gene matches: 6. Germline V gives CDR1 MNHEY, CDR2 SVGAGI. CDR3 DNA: TGTGCCAGCAGGGCCACAGGGGTAACTGAAGCTTTCTTT. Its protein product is CASRATGVTEAFF.

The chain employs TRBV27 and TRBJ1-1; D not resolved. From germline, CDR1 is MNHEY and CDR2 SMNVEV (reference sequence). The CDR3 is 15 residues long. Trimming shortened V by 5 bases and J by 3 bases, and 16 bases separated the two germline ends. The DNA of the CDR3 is TGTGCCAGCAGTCCAGCCGCTTTAGGAGACACTGAAGCTTTCTTT. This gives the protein CASSPAALGDTEAFF.

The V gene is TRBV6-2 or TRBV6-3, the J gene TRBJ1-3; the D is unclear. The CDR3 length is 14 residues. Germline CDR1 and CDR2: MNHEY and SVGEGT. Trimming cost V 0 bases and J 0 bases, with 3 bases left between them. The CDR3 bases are TGTGCCAGCAGTTACTCGGACTCTGGAAACACCATATATTTT. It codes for CASSYSDSGNTIYF.

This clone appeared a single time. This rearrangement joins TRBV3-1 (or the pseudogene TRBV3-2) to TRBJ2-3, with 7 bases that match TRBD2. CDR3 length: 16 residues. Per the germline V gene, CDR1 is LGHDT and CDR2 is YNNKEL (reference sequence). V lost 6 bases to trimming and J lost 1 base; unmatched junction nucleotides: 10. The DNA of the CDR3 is TGTGCCAGCAGAAAAGTGCGGGAGAGTGGCACAGATACGCAGTATTTT. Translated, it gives CASRKVRESGTDTQYF.